This record covers a single TCR beta chain. The antigen remains unidentified. The CDR3 is 14 residues long. Per germline, CDR1 GTSNPN and CDR2 SVGIG (reference sequence). V lost 0 bases to trimming and J lost 6 bases, with 12 bases between them. The data are from a study of PD-L1 blockade in urothelial cancer. About the research overall: Most patients, about 85% of the roughly 30, were males with bladder-origin cancer. Each blood sample yielded a median of about 130,000 T cells.

The sample's time point: peripheral blood 6 weeks after treatment start. Assay used: immunoSEQ multiplex PCR; TCRdb lists only in-frame clones, some missing. The sample has more than 45,000 clones; about 82% are singletons. Study conclusions and caveats: At 3 weeks on treatment, tumor-associated clones expanded more with durable benefit. Better progression-free and overall survival followed lower pretreatment blood clonality.

The receptor's source is a man between 65 and 85 years old with urothelial cancer. The V and J genes are TRBV30 and TRBJ1-5; D perhaps matches TRBD1 (5 bases). This sample comprised PBMCs, obtained around atezolizumab (anti-PD-L1) treatment. The CDR3 protein is CAWSVGQGRQPQHF. CDR3 coding DNA: TGTGCCTGGAGTGTCGGTCAGGGCCGTCAGCCCCAGCATTTT.